These 14 T cell receptor beta chains originate from one sample sequenced in a study of blood T cells in healthy people across ages. The use of a sample-barcoded 5' primer and a J-beta primer mix characterized a second PCR of roughly 7 to 12 cycles. TCRdb processed the 5' RACE reads anew with MiXCR; each CDR3 protein has one entry. Here the sample spans some 700,000 distinct CDR3 sequences, approximately 39% being singletons. Sample: blood. These receptors all stem from a woman aged 60 to 75 in good health.

This chain joins TRBV10-3 and TRBJ2-3, with 8 bases identical to TRBD1. Trimming removed 6 bases from V and 3 bases from J; junction bases left unmatched: 8. Per germline, CDR1 ENHRY and CDR2 SYGVKD. The CDR3 extends over 15 amino acids. The CDR3 DNA reads as TGTGCCATCAGGGCCGGGACAGGCCTTACAGATACGCAGTATTTT. Translating gives CAIRAGTGLTDTQYF.

On this clonotype: It may be a read error: a sequence one base away is much more abundant. This chain links TRBV10-3 with TRBJ2-1, with 9 bases aligning to TRBD1. CDR3 length: 14 residues. CDR1 ENHRY and CDR2 SYGVKD come from the germline V gene. V lost 6 bases and J lost 12; bases outside the gene matches: 12. The CDR3 nucleotides are TGTGCCATCAGCCCGGGACAGGGAAGGCATGGGCAGTTCTTC. It is translated as CAISPGQGRHGQFF.

This clonotype turned up a few times. This chain connects TRBV18 to TRBJ2-1; a weak D match, TRBD2 (5 bases). This CDR3 is built from 18 residues. Trimming took off 1 base at V and 0 bases at J, with 16 bases between the two ends. CDR1 is KGHSH and CDR2 is LQKENI in the germline V gene. CDR3 DNA: TGTGCCAGCTCACCACAAAGTGGAGCGGAAGACTCCTACAATGAGCAGTTCTTC. This encodes CASSPQSGAEDSYNEQFF.

The sample holds a few counts of this clonotype. The gene calls are TRBV12-5 and TRBJ2-5; 7 bases are a match to TRBD1. This CDR3 is 15 amino acids long. The germline V gene encodes CDR1 LGHNT and CDR2 FRNRAP. The trim removed 5 bases at V and 4 bases at J, leaving 10 bases unmatched. The CDR3 sequence: CASGTDRAGRETQYF. As DNA, the CDR3 is TGTGCTAGTGGTACCGACAGGGCCGGTCGAGAGACCCAGTACTTC.

This clonotype has just a few counts. The chain recombines TRBV12-3 or TRBV12-4 with TRBJ2-1; tentatively, D is TRBD2 (6 bases). V was clipped by 5 bases and J by 6 bases, with 17 bases between them. The CDR3 is 15 amino acids. The CDR3 loop reads CASSPPGDFVNEQFF. Here the CDR3 DNA reads TGTGCCAGCAGTCCCCCCGGGGACTTCGTCAATGAGCAGTTCTTC.

V gene TRBV14 combines with J gene TRBJ2-1, with TRBD2 matching 9 bases. V gave up 1 base and J gave up 7 bases; unmatched junction bases: 11. The CDR3 contains 17 residues. Germline V lookup: CDR1 SGHDN, CDR2 FVKESK. CDR3 in amino acids: CASSQGYGGRGDNEQFF. The CDR3 DNA follows: TGTGCCAGCAGCCAAGGTTACGGCGGGAGGGGTGATAATGAGCAGTTCTTC.

This clonotype has only a few counts. This chain uses TRBV10-3 with TRBJ2-3; 13 bases are shared with TRBD2. Losses at the gene ends were 3 bases for V and 6 bases for J; bases not matched to a gene: 9. CDR3 size: 17 residues. Per the germline V gene, CDR1 is ENHRY and CDR2 is SYGVKD. DNA of the CDR3: TGTGCCATCAGTGAAGACGAGTGGGGACTAGCGGGGGATACGCAGTATTTT. Translated, it gives CAISEDEWGLAGDTQYF.

The rearrangement uses TRBV6-5 and TRBJ2-1, with D possibly matching TRBD2 (6 bases). In germline, CDR1 is MNHEY, CDR2 SVGAGI. V was pared by 2 bases and J by 2 bases, with 13 bases between. The CDR3 has 16 residues. The chain's CDR3 is CASSYSWDLAYNEQFF. The CDR3 DNA reads as TGTGCCAGCAGTTACAGTTGGGACTTAGCCTACAATGAGCAGTTCTTC.

This chain joins TRBV4-3 and TRBJ1-2; D is ambiguous. CDR1 and CDR2 from the germline V gene are LGHNA and YSLEER. V was cut by 4 bases and J by 6 bases, with 12 bases left in between. CDR3 length equals 13 residues. CDR3 bases: TGCGCCAGCAGCCGGTCCCGTTGGGATGGCTACACCTTC. This encodes CASSRSRWDGYTF.

CDR3 in amino acids: CSAADRAASYEQYF. DNA of the CDR3: TGCAGTGCTGCGGACAGGGCGGCCTCCTACGAGCAGTACTTC. The gene calls are TRBV20-1 and TRBJ2-7; 8 nucleotides align to TRBD1. The junction had 6 bases not matched to a gene; V was cut back by 5 bases and J by 0 bases. Germline lookup yields CDR1 DFQATT and CDR2 SNEGSKA (reference sequence). The CDR3 extends over 14 amino acids.

This clonotype has more than one count but fewer than ten. The chain is built from TRBV12-3 or TRBV12-4 and TRBJ2-1, with D maybe TRBD2 (5 bases). V lost 5 bases and J lost 6, with 11 bases in between. The CDR3 has 13 amino acids. The CDR3 DNA reads TGTGCCAGCAGTCGAGGGCCGAGCAATGAGCAGTTCTTC. Its translation is CASSRGPSNEQFF.

In nucleotides, the CDR3 is TGTGCCACCCAGGGGTCGGTCTATGGCTACACCTTC. Protein sequence: CATQGSVYGYTF. This chain connects TRBV28 to TRBJ1-2; perhaps TRBD1 as D (6 bases). The CDR3 spans 12 residues. The V end lost 10 bases, the J end lost 4 bases, and 13 bases lay between the germline ends. Germline V gene data show CDR1 as MDHEN and CDR2 as SYDVKM.

As concerns this clonotype: A read error may produce the germline difference seen at one junction end. This chain links TRBV12-3 or TRBV12-4 with TRBJ2-4, with 7 bases lining up with TRBD1. The CDR3 runs to 14 residues. The CDR3 nucleotides read TGTGCCAGTAGTGTTGGACAGGTCAAAAACATTCGGTACTTC. Amino acids: CASSVGQVKNIRYF.

A few counts support this clonotype. V gene TRBV14 combines with J gene TRBJ1-2; 7 bases are a match to TRBD1. The CDR3 runs 15 residues. Germline values: CDR1 SGHDN, CDR2 FVKESK. J was trimmed by 4 bases and V by 4 bases; bases with no gene match: 9. Here the CDR3 reads CASSPPPGQPYGYTF. DNA of the CDR3: TGTGCCAGCAGCCCCCCTCCGGGACAGCCCTATGGCTACACCTTC. The full variable domain, completed using reference TRBV14 and TRBJ1-2, is EAGVTQFPSHSVIEKGQTVTLRCDPISGHDNLYWYRRVMGKEIKFLLHFVKESKQDESGMPNNRFLAERTGGTYSTLKVQPAELEDSGVYFCASSPPPGQPYGYTFGSGTRLTVV.